This TCR beta chain was recovered during a study of OX40 agonist ivuxolimab in advanced cancers. About the full investigation: The costimulatory receptor OX40 (CD134) was targeted by ivuxolimab, a fully human IgG2 agonistic monoclonal antibody. Prior anti-PD-1, anti-PD-L1 or anti-CTLA-4 therapy was permitted, and checkpoint inhibitors had been received by approximately 39% of dose-escalation patients. Intravenous ivuxolimab was administered to patients every 2 weeks at six dose levels: 0.01, 0.1, 0.3, 1.5, 3 and 10 mg/kg. In the dose-escalation cohort, more than 80% of patients were male, and the mean age was approximately 60 years with a range of roughly 20 to 85. Partial responses occurred in three dose-escalation patients, of whom one had hepatocellular carcinoma and two had cutaneous melanoma. Of the roughly 52 dose-escalation patients, hepatocellular carcinoma was present in approximately 20, melanoma in approximately 15, renal cell carcinoma in 9 and head and neck cancer in 9. The monotherapy dose-escalation portion (N of about 50 patients) of the phase I ivuxolimab trial is reported in the paper. Peripheral TCRbeta sequencing was intended to test whether TCR sequence diversity was altered and clonal T-cell expansion was caused by ivuxolimab.

The trial excluded patients who had a history of autoimmune disease or who were on systemic immunosuppression. In every dose cohort, peripheral blood was drawn for TCR sequencing at baseline, cycle 4 day 1, and cycle 7 day 1. Samples were obtained from an open-label, multicenter, first-in-human phase I dose-escalation trial of ivuxolimab. Adults with locally advanced or metastatic melanoma, renal cell carcinoma, hepatocellular carcinoma or head and neck squamous cell carcinoma were enrolled in the trial. Before TCR sequencing, CD4+ T cells and CD8+ T cells were sorted from peripheral blood as separate populations. What the research found in general, with its limitations: The antigen specificity of the peripheral T cells that underwent clonal expansion was not determined. In the 0.1-3.0 mg/kg groups, partial responders had among the lowest normalized peripheral clonal expansion, particularly in CD8+ T cells. On average, CD8+ T cells showed more expanded clones than CD4+ T cells after ivuxolimab. At doses of 0.1 to 3.0 mg/kg, clonal expansion of both CD4+ and CD8+ T cells in blood was seen between baseline and week 6. Low levels of normalized T-cell clonal expansion were also shown by some nonresponding patients.

In the germline V gene, CDR1 corresponds to SQVTM and CDR2 to ANQGSEA. At the junction V is shortened by 4 bases and J by 4 bases, with 11 bases in between. The CDR3 sequence holds 13 residues, the cysteine and phenylalanine included. Of the read, only the CDR3 DNA is kept; its 39 bases are in frame from base 1. To sequence the TCRbeta CDR3 region, genomic DNA was isolated from the sorted cells. The immunoSEQ Assay was used to sequence the TCRbeta CDR3 regions. Not all clones reach the TCRdb copy of this immuneACCESS table, which keeps in-frame sequences only. Checked studies attribute under half of the gap to unresolved V genes and leave the rest unexplained. The sample data list roughly 83,000 clones, and 75% to 95% of these were observed just once. Under 9.5% of the sample is taken by the ten largest. A remark on this clone: This receptor's antigen is unknown. There are no base qualities to consult, and no much larger clone falls within one base.

This sample comprised CD4+ or CD8+ T cells sorted from blood, obtained in a trial of the OX40 agonist ivuxolimab. The TCR sequence derives from an adult with an advanced solid tumor such as melanoma, head and neck, liver or kidney cancer. The chain was built from TRBV29-1 and TRBJ1-3; the D gene assignment is ambiguous. The DNA reads TGCAGCGTTGCGGTCTCAGGCGGAAACACCATATATTTT. Its protein product is CSVAVSGGNTIYF.